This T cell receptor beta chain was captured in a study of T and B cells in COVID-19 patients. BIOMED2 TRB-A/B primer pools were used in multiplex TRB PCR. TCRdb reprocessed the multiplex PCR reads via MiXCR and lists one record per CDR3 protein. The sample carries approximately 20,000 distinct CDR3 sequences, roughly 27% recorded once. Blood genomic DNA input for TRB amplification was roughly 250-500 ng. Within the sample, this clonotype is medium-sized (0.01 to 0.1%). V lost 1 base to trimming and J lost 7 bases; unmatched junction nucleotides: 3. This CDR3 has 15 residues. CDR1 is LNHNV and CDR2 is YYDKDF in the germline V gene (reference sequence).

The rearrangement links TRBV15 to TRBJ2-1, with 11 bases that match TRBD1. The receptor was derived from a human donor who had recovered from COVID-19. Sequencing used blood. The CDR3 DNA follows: TGTGCCACCAGCAGAGTGGACAGGGGGCAAAATGAGCAGTTCTTC. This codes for CATSRVDRGQNEQFF. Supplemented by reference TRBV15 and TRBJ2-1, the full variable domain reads DAMVIQNPRYQVTQFGKPVTLSCSQTLNHNVMYWYQQKSSQAPKLLFHYYDKDFNNEADTPDNFQSRRPNTSFCFLDIRSPGLGDTAMYLCATSRVDRGQNEQFFGPGTRLTVL.